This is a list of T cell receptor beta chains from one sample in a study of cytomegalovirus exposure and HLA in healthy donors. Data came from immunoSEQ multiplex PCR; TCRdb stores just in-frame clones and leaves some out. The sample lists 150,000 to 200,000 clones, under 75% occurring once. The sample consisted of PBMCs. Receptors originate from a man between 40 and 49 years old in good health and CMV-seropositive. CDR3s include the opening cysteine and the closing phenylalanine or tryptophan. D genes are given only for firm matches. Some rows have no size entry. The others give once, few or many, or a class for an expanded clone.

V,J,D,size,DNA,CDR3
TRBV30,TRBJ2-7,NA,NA,TGTGCCTGGAGTGTACTGGGCGGGGCGAGAGCCCACGAGCAGTACTTC,CAWSVLGGARAHEQYF
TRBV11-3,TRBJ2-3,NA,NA,TGTGCCAGCAGTTCCACTACAGATACGCAGTATTTT,CASSSTTDTQYF
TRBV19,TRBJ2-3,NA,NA,TGTGCCAGTAGTATAGATGGGTCACGGGCAGATACGCAGTATTTT,CASSIDGSRADTQYF
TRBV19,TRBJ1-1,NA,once,TGTGCCAGTAGTCCGACACCGAACACTGAAGCTTTCTTT,CASSPTPNTEAFF
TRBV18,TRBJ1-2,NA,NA,TGTGCCAGCTCACCACCGGTGTCCCCGGGTGGCTACACCTTC,CASSPPVSPGGYTF
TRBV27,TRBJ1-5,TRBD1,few,TGTGCCAGCAGTTTATCACGACAGGGAAATCAGCCCCAGCATTTT,CASSLSRQGNQPQHF
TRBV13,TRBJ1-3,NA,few,TGTGCCAGCAGCTCCTACACCCGGGCCCAGGGACAATCCTCTGGAAACACCATATATTTT,CASSSYTRAQGQSSGNTIYF
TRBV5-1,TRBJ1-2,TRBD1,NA,TGCGCCAGCAGCTTTAGTGACAGGGGTGAGGGCTACACCTTC,CASSFSDRGEGYTF
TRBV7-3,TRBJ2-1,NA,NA,TGTGCCAGCAGCTTAATGCCCGGGTCCTACAATGAGCAGTTCTTC,CASSLMPGSYNEQFF
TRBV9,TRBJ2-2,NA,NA,TGTGCCAGCAGCCCCACTAACGGGGGCACCGGGGAGCTGTTTTTT,CASSPTNGGTGELFF
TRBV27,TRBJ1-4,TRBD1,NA,TGTGCCAGCCGGCAGGGGGGAAAACTGTTTTTT,CASRQGGKLFF
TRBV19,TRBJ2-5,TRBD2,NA,TGTGCCAGTACCCAGGGAGGGCCTGGGAAAGAGACCCAGTACTTC,CASTQGGPGKETQYF
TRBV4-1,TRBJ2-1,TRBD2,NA,TGCGCCAGCAGCCAAAGGGGAGGGGCCTCGGGTGGTGAGCAGTTCTTC,CASSQRGGASGGEQFF
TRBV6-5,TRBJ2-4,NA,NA,TGTGCCAGCGGGACTCCCGAAGGCAAAAACATTCAGTACTTC,CASGTPEGKNIQYF
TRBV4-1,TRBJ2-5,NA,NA,TGCGCCAGCAGCCAAACCGCAGGCCAAGAGACCCAGTACTTC,CASSQTAGQETQYF
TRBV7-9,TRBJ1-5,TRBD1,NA,TGTGCCAGCAGCTTAGGACAGGGCGATCAGCCCCAGCATTTT,CASSLGQGDQPQHF
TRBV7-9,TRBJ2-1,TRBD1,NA,TGTGCCAGCAGCTTAGTCGGAGCGGGACAGGGGGCGTCGCGGGAGCAGTTCTTC,CASSLVGAGQGASREQFF
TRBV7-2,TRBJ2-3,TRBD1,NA,TGTGCCAGCAGCCCAGGGGGTTCAGATACGCAGTATTTT,CASSPGGSDTQYF
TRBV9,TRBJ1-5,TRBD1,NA,TGTGCCAGCAGCGTAGCAGGGGGGAGCAATCAGCCCCAGCATTTT,CASSVAGGSNQPQHF
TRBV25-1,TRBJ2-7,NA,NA,TGTGCCAGCAGTAGCCAGGGTACCTACGAGCAGTACTTC,CASSSQGTYEQYF
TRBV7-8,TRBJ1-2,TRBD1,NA,TGTGCCAGCAGCCACCGGACAGGGAGAAATCTGAATGGCTACACCTTC,CASSHRTGRNLNGYTF
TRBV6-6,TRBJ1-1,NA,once,TGTGCCAGCAGTTACCCCGCCGGGGGGGGGCAAACTGAAGCTTTCTTT,CASSYPAGGGQTEAFF
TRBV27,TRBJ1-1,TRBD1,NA,TGTGCCAGCAGTCCCCAGGGGGCGATAGGGGGAACTGAAGCTTTCTTT,CASSPQGAIGGTEAFF
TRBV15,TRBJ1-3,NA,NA,TGTGCCACCAGCCCTCCCTCCTCTGGAAACACCATATATTTT,CATSPPSSGNTIYF
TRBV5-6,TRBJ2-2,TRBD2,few,TGTGCCAGCAGCTTGGCTGCGGGGGGGGCCGGGGAGCTGTTTTTT,CASSLAAGGAGELFF
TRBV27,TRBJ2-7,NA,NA,TGTGCCAGCAGTTTGGGCTCCGCGAGCTCCTACGAGCAGTACTTC,CASSLGSASSYEQYF
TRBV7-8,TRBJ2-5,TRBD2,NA,TGTGCCAGCAGCTGGCGTCCCCCTCAAGCGGGGGGGCAAGAGACCCAGTACTTC,CASSWRPPQAGGQETQYF
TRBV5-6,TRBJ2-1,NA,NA,TGTGCCAGCAGCTTCGATATGGGAGATTCCTTATTTATGGAGCAGTTCTTC,CASSFDMGDSLFMEQFF
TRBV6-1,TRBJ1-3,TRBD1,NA,TGTGCCAGCAGCGGACAGGTCTCTGGAAACACCATATATTTT,CASSGQVSGNTIYF
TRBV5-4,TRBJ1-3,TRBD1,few,TGTGCCAGCAGCTCACAGGGGGGCTCTGGAAACACCATATATTTT,CASSSQGGSGNTIYF
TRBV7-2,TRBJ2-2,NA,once,TGTGCCAGCCATCGGGACTTAACGAACACCGGGGAGCTGTTTTTT,CASHRDLTNTGELFF
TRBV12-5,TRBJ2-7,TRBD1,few,TGTGCTAGTGGTTTGGGACAGGGTGGGGCCTACGAGCAGTACTTC,CASGLGQGGAYEQYF